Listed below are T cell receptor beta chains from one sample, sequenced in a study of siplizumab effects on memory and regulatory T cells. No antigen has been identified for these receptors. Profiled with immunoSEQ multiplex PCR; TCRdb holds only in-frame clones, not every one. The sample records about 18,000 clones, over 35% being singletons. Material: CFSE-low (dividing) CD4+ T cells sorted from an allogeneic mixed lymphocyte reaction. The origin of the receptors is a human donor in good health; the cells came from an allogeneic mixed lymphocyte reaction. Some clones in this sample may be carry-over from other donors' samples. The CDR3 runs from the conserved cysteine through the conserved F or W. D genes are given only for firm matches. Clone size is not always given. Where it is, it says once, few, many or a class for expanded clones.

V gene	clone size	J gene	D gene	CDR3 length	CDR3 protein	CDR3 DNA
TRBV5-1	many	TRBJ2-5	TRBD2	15	CASSFSGGHQETQYF	TGCGCCAGCAGCTTTAGCGGGGGGCACCAAGAGACCCAGTACTTC
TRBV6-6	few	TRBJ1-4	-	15	CASSSRGLAAEKLFF	TGTGCCAGCAGTTCCCGGGGGCTGGCTGCGGAAAAACTGTTTTTT
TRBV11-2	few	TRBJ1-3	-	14	CASSLRQVGNTIYF	TGTGCCAGCAGTTTAAGACAGGTTGGAAACACCATATATTTT
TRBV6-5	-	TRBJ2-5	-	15	CASIKGVYPAETQYF	TGTGCCAGCATCAAGGGGGTGTATCCAGCAGAGACCCAGTACTTC
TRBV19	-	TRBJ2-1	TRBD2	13	CASRPVAGGRQFF	TGTGCCAGTAGACCGGTAGCGGGAGGAAGACAGTTCTTC
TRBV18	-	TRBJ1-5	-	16	CASSPPGSLSNQPQHF	TGTGCCAGCTCACCACCTGGCAGCTTAAGCAATCAGCCCCAGCATTTT
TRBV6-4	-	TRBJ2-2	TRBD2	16	CASSAIAGRNTGELFF	TGTGCCAGCAGTGCTATAGCGGGGAGGAACACCGGGGAGCTGTTTTTT
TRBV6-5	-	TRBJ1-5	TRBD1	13	CASRPDRAQPQHF	TGTGCCAGCAGACCCGACAGGGCGCAGCCCCAGCATTTT
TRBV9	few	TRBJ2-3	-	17	CASSVGFQGQLADTQYF	TGTGCCAGCAGCGTAGGGTTTCAGGGGCAGTTGGCAGATACGCAGTATTTT
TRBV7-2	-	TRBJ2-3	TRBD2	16	CASSLRGGLAANTQYF	TGTGCCAGCAGCTTACGGGGCGGACTAGCAGCCAATACGCAGTATTTT
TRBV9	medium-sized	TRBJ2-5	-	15	CASSGGLSAWETQYF	TGTGCCAGCAGCGGCGGACTGAGTGCATGGGAGACCCAGTACTTC
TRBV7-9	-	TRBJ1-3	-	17	CASSLAWDGSSGNTIYF	TGTGCCAGCAGCTTAGCCTGGGACGGGAGCTCTGGAAACACCATATATTTT
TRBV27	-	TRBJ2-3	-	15	CASRYTGMSTDTQYF	TGTGCCAGCAGATACACAGGGATGAGTACAGATACGCAGTATTTT
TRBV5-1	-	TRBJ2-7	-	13	CASSFGQLYEQYF	TGCGCCAGCAGCTTCGGCCAGCTCTACGAGCAGTACTTC
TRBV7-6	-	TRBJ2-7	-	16	CASSLYHVARGYEQYF	TGTGCCAGCAGCTTATACCACGTAGCCAGGGGCTACGAGCAGTACTTC
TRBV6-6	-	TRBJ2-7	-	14	CASSILIWVGEQYF	TGTGCCAGCAGTATCCTAATTTGGGTCGGCGAGCAGTACTTC
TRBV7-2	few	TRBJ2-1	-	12	CATGGRVNEQFF	TGTGCCACTGGAGGGCGGGTCAATGAGCAGTTCTTC
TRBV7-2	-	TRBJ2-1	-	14	CASSLAGAVNEQFF	TGTGCCAGCAGCTTAGCGGGAGCTGTCAATGAGCAGTTCTTC
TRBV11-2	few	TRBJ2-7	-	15	CASSLVSGTITQQYF	TGTGCCAGCAGCTTAGTCTCCGGGACCATTACCCAGCAGTACTTC
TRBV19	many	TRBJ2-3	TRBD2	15	CASSIAGGPVDTQYF	TGTGCCAGTAGTATAGCGGGGGGGCCCGTAGATACGCAGTATTTT
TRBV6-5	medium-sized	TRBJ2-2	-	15	CASSYSISVTGELFF	TGTGCCAGCAGTTACTCGATCTCAGTGACCGGGGAGCTGTTTTTT
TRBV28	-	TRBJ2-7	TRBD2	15	CASSSVGGSSYEQYF	TGTGCCAGCAGTTCGGTGGGGGGGAGCTCCTACGAGCAGTACTTC
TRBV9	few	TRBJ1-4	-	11	CASSAEGELFF	TGTGCCAGCAGCGCAGAGGGTGAACTGTTTTTT
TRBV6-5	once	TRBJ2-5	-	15	CASSYSILGLETQYF	TGTGCCAGCAGTTACTCGATACTGGGCCTAGAGACCCAGTACTTC
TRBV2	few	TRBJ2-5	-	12	CASSALSETQYF	TGTGCCAGCAGTGCTCTTTCTGAGACCCAGTACTTC
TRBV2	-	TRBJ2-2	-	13	CASLPRGTGELFF	TGTGCCAGCCTCCCCCGGGGCACCGGGGAGCTGTTTTTT
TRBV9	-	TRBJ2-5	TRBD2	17	CASSVGEGGGPQETQYF	TGTGCCAGCAGCGTAGGCGAGGGCGGGGGGCCCCAGGAGACCCAGTACTTC
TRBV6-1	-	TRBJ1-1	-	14	CASRGAGVNTEAFF	TGTGCCAGCAGGGGCGCCGGAGTGAACACTGAAGCTTTCTTT
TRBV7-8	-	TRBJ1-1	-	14	CASRPTFPNTEAFF	TGTGCCAGCAGACCGACATTCCCGAACACTGAAGCTTTCTTT
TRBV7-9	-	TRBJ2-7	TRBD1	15	CASSSQGALSYEQYF	TGTGCCAGCAGCTCCCAGGGGGCGCTTTCCTACGAGCAGTACTTC
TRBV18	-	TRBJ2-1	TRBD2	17	CASSPSITSGSLGEQFF	TGTGCCAGCTCACCATCGATAACTAGCGGGAGCCTCGGTGAGCAGTTCTTC
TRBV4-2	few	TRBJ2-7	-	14	CASSTGVPPYEQYF	TGTGCCAGCAGCACGGGCGTTCCCCCCTACGAGCAGTACTTC
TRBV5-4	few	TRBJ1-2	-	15	CASSLAGWANYGYTF	TGTGCCAGCAGCTTAGCAGGATGGGCCAACTATGGCTACACCTTC
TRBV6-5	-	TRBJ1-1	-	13	CASSYVVNTEAFF	TGTGCCAGCAGTTACGTAGTGAACACTGAAGCTTTCTTT
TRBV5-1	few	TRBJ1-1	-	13	CASSLQLNTEAFF	TGCGCCAGCAGCTTGCAGTTGAACACTGAAGCTTTCTTT
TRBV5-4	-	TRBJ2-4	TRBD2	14	CASSGPGLGDIQYF	TGTGCCAGCAGCGGACCGGGACTAGGGGACATTCAGTACTTC
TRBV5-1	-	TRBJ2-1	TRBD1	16	CASSLAWTGGYNEQFF	TGCGCCAGCAGCTTGGCTTGGACAGGGGGGTACAATGAGCAGTTCTTC
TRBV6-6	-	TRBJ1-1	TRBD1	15	CASSYDRGLNTEAFF	TGTGCCAGCAGTTACGATAGGGGGCTGAACACTGAAGCTTTCTTT
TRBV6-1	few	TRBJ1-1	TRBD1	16	CASSGRDRVRATEAFF	TGTGCCAGCAGTGGCCGGGACAGGGTTAGGGCCACTGAAGCTTTCTTT
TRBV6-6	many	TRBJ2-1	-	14	CASSYELLLGEQFF	TGTGCCAGCAGTTACGAACTACTACTTGGTGAGCAGTTCTTC
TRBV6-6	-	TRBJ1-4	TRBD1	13	CASRGRGTEKLFF	TGTGCCAGCAGGGGCAGGGGGACGGAAAAACTGTTTTTT
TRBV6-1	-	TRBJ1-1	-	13	CASSSLTWTEAFF	TGTGCCAGCAGTTCCCTAACCTGGACTGAAGCTTTCTTT
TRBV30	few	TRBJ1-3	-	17	CAWSVKRGGESGNTIYF	TGTGCCTGGAGTGTAAAGCGGGGGGGGGAGTCTGGAAACACCATATATTTT
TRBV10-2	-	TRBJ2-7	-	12	CASAKGGYEQYF	TGCGCCAGCGCCAAGGGGGGCTACGAGCAGTACTTC
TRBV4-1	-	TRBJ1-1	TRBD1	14	CASSQQGGWGEAFF	TGCGCCAGCAGCCAACAGGGGGGCTGGGGTGAAGCTTTCTTT
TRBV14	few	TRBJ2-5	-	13	CASSQGAWETQYF	TGTGCCAGCAGCCAAGGAGCGTGGGAGACCCAGTACTTC
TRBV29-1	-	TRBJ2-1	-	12	CSAPSTPNEQFF	TGCAGCGCCCCTTCTACACCCAATGAGCAGTTCTTC
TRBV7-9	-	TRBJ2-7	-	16	CASSLMTGGLIYEQYF	TGTGCCAGCAGCTTAATGACAGGAGGGTTGATCTACGAGCAGTACTTC
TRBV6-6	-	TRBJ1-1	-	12	CASSYIGTEAFF	TGTGCCAGCAGTTACATTGGGACTGAAGCTTTCTTT
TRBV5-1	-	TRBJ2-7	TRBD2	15	CASSWGLAGSYEQYF	TGCGCCAGCAGCTGGGGACTAGCGGGATCCTACGAGCAGTACTTC
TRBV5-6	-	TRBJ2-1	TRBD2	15	CASSWGLAGATEQFF	TGTGCCAGCAGCTGGGGGTTAGCGGGGGCGACTGAGCAGTTCTTC
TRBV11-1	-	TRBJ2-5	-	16	CASSLDGAGDGETQYF	TGTGCCAGCAGCTTAGATGGGGCAGGGGATGGAGAGACCCAGTACTTC
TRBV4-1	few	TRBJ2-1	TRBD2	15	CASSLAGSSYNEQFF	TGCGCCAGCAGCCTAGCGGGAAGCTCCTACAATGAGCAGTTCTTC
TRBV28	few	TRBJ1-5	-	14	CASSLGVNNQPQHF	TGTGCCAGCAGTTTAGGGGTTAACAATCAGCCCCAGCATTTT
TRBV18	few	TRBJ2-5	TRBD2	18	CASSPPGLAGGHQETQYF	TGTGCCAGCTCACCACCGGGACTAGCGGGGGGACACCAAGAGACCCAGTACTTC
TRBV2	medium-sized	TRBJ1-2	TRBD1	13	CASGEDRVGGYTF	TGTGCCAGCGGCGAAGACAGGGTCGGCGGCTACACCTTC
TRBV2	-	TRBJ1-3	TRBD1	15	CASSRDRGGGNTIYF	TGTGCCAGCAGCCGCGACAGGGGAGGTGGAAACACCATATATTTT
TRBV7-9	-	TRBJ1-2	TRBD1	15	CASSIRQGANYGYTF	TGTGCCAGCAGCATTAGACAGGGGGCTAACTATGGCTACACCTTC